The rows below give T cell receptor beta chains drawn from one sample of a study of TIL therapy for anti-PD-1-resistant metastatic lung cancer. Measured with immunoSEQ multiplex PCR; TCRdb has only the in-frame clones, and not every one. Of 35,000 to 55,000 clones detected, 70% to 80% appear once; the ten largest clones hold roughly 16%. The sequenced sample was blood, obtained at baseline. These TCRs come from a man in his 70s with non-small cell lung cancer. CDR3s include the opening cysteine and the closing phenylalanine or tryptophan. A D gene is named only where the DNA matches it firmly. Clone size, where shown, is once, few, many, or a class for clones that have expanded.

NA,TRBV5-6,TRBJ2-2,NA,CASSLIEMNTGELFF,TGTGCCAGCAGCTTGATTGAAATGAACACCGGGGAGCTGTTTTTT
few,TRBV10-2,TRBJ2-7,NA,CASTPESYEQYF,TGCGCCAGCACCCCGGAGTCCTACGAGCAGTACTTC
NA,TRBV19,TRBJ2-3,TRBD2,CASSMFPSGTDTQYF,TGTGCCAGTAGTATGTTTCCTAGCGGGACAGATACGCAGTATTTT
NA,TRBV27,TRBJ1-2,TRBD1,CASSYLTTGNYYGYTF,TGTGCCAGCAGTTATCTAACGACAGGGAACTACTATGGCTACACCTTC
NA,TRBV4-3,TRBJ2-7,NA,CASSQDLFWAQYF,TGCGCCAGCAGCCAGGATCTTTTCTGGGCACAGTACTTC
NA,TRBV29-1,TRBJ2-5,NA,CSPKYGRETQYF,TGCAGCCCCAAATACGGAAGAGAGACCCAGTACTTC
NA,TRBV4-1,TRBJ2-5,NA,CASSQPQVETQYF,TGCGCCAGCAGCCAACCCCAGGTTGAGACCCAGTACTTC
NA,TRBV7-2,TRBJ2-1,TRBD2,CASQERGSSYNEQFF,TGTGCCAGCCAAGAGCGGGGGAGCTCCTACAATGAGCAGTTCTTC
NA,TRBV7-6,TRBJ2-3,NA,CASSPGLSRTDTQYF,TGTGCCAGCAGCCCCGGACTTTCCCGCACAGATACGCAGTATTTT
few,TRBV7-9,TRBJ2-1,NA,CASSHNEQFF,TGTGCCAGCAGCCACAATGAGCAGTTCTTC
NA,TRBV28,TRBJ2-7,NA,CASSLGGNWREQYF,TGTGCCAGCAGTCTCGGCGGGAACTGGCGCGAGCAGTACTTC
NA,TRBV13,TRBJ2-2,NA,CASSATRNTGELFF,TGTGCCAGCAGCGCCACTAGGAACACCGGGGAGCTGTTTTTT
NA,TRBV28,TRBJ2-5,TRBD2,CASSSGGRAQETQYF,TGTGCCAGCAGCTCCGGCGGGAGGGCCCAAGAGACCCAGTACTTC
NA,TRBV7-3,TRBJ2-3,NA,CASSFQGLSGDTQYF,TGTGCCAGCAGCTTCCAAGGACTGTCGGGAGATACGCAGTATTTT
NA,TRBV7-2,TRBJ1-1,NA,CASSSAGGVLEAFF,TGTGCCAGCAGCTCGGCCGGGGGAGTACTTGAAGCTTTCTTT
NA,TRBV6-1,TRBJ2-1,TRBD2,CASSEALAVSYNEQFF,TGTGCCAGCAGTGAAGCACTAGCGGTATCCTACAATGAGCAGTTCTTC
NA,TRBV10-1,TRBJ1-1,NA,CASSAGTLNTEAFF,TGCGCCAGCAGTGCCGGGACATTGAACACTGAAGCTTTCTTT
NA,TRBV4-2,TRBJ2-3,TRBD2,CASSQEGRVADTDTQYF,TGTGCCAGCAGCCAAGAGGGGAGGGTAGCGGACACAGATACGCAGTATTTT
NA,TRBV29-1,TRBJ1-1,NA,CSVYMNTEAFF,TGCAGCGTGTACATGAACACTGAAGCTTTCTTT
NA,TRBV19,TRBJ1-5,NA,CASSIDRGQPQHF,TGTGCCAGTAGTATAGACAGGGGACAGCCCCAGCATTTT
NA,TRBV19,TRBJ1-2,NA,CASSIGSNYGYTF,TGTGCCAGTAGTATAGGAAGTAACTATGGCTACACCTTC
NA,TRBV5-1,TRBJ2-6,TRBD1,CASRDRAGANVLTF,TGCGCCAGCAGGGACAGGGCTGGGGCCAACGTCCTGACTTTC
once,TRBV9,TRBJ2-3,NA,CASSVGPSTSTDTQYF,TGTGCCAGCAGCGTAGGGCCCTCGACTAGCACAGATACGCAGTATTTT
few,TRBV9,TRBJ2-3,NA,CASSVSSDTQYF,TGTGCCAGCAGCGTTTCATCAGATACGCAGTATTTT
NA,TRBV6-1,TRBJ1-4,NA,CASSEGRYNEKLFF,TGTGCCAGCAGTGAGGGAAGATATAATGAAAAACTGTTTTTT
NA,TRBV19,TRBJ2-3,TRBD1,CASSIVQGAEDTQYF,TGTGCCAGTAGTATCGTACAGGGGGCGGAAGATACGCAGTATTTT
few,TRBV4-2,TRBJ1-4,TRBD1,CASSSGQPTNEKLFF,TGTGCCAGCAGCTCGGGACAGCCAACTAATGAAAAACTGTTTTTT
few,TRBV28,TRBJ2-7,NA,CASSETGSFEQYF,TGTGCCAGCAGTGAGACAGGATCCTTTGAGCAGTACTTC
NA,TRBV5-5,TRBJ1-1,NA,CASSHGTTMNTEAFF,TGTGCCAGCAGCCACGGGACCACCATGAACACTGAAGCTTTCTTT
once,TRBV7-2,TRBJ2-7,NA,CASSPRDMSSYEQYF,TGTGCCAGCAGCCCCCGGGACATGAGCTCCTACGAGCAGTACTTC
few,TRBV11-2,TRBJ2-7,NA,CASSLTDTRVNEQYF,TGTGCCAGCAGCTTAACTGATACCAGGGTCAACGAGCAGTACTTC
NA,TRBV5-1,TRBJ2-5,TRBD1,CASTLGGTGETQYF,TGCGCCAGCACCCTAGGAGGGACAGGGGAGACCCAGTACTTC
NA,TRBV6-6,TRBJ1-4,NA,CASSYTSTTNEKLFF,TGTGCCAGCAGTTACACCAGCACAACTAATGAAAAACTGTTTTTT
medium-sized,TRBV19,TRBJ1-1,TRBD1,CASSQGGMNTEAFF,TGTGCCAGTAGTCAGGGGGGGATGAACACTGAAGCTTTCTTT
NA,TRBV6-1,TRBJ1-1,TRBD1,CASNRGDTEAFF,TGTGCCAGCAACAGGGGGGACACTGAAGCTTTCTTT
NA,TRBV7-3,TRBJ1-1,NA,CASSRTPLTEAFF,TGTGCCAGCAGCCGGACACCTCTCACGGAAGCTTTCTTT
NA,TRBV9,TRBJ2-5,NA,CASSVAGSFETQYF,TGTGCCAGCAGCGTAGCAGGGAGCTTTGAGACCCAGTACTTC
once,TRBV6-7,TRBJ1-2,NA,CASTQLRVRADGGYTF,TGTGCCAGCACCCAACTGAGGGTTCGGGCGGACGGGGGCTACACCTTC
once,TRBV10-3,TRBJ1-1,NA,CAISGRTVNTEAFF,TGTGCCATCAGTGGTAGGACAGTAAACACTGAAGCTTTCTTT
NA,TRBV7-3,TRBJ1-3,NA,CASSLSSVGNTIYF,TGTGCCAGCAGCTTAAGCAGCGTTGGAAACACCATATATTTT
once,TRBV10-3,TRBJ2-7,NA,CASEPGTLDYEQYF,TGTGCCAGCGAACCCGGGACACTCGACTACGAGCAGTACTTC
NA,TRBV5-8,TRBJ1-5,NA,CASSLVAAYQPQHF,TGTGCCAGCAGCTTGGTGGCAGCCTATCAGCCCCAGCATTTT
NA,TRBV14,TRBJ2-1,TRBD2,CASSQVAQREAARQFF,TGTGCCAGCAGCCAAGTTGCTCAGCGGGAGGCAGCCCGGCAGTTCTTC
NA,TRBV7-3,TRBJ2-1,TRBD2,CASSPGLDYNEQFF,TGTGCCAGCAGCCCGGGACTAGATTACAATGAGCAGTTCTTC
NA,TRBV4-1,TRBJ2-7,NA,CASSQDRSNRESREQYF,TGCGCCAGCAGCCAAGATCGAAGTAACAGGGAGAGTAGAGAGCAGTACTTC
NA,TRBV7-9,TRBJ2-7,TRBD2,CASSLVVGTITYEQYF,TGTGCCAGCAGCTTAGTGGTAGGGACTATTACCTACGAGCAGTACTTC